This TCR beta chain was found in a study of OX40 agonist ivuxolimab in advanced cancers. Background on the study: The diagnoses of dose-escalation patients were hepatocellular carcinoma, melanoma, renal cell or head and neck cancer.

General observations from the study: The antigen specificity of the peripheral T cells (those that were expanded) was not determined. In a subset of nonresponders, normalized T-cell clonal expansion was also low. Fewer expanded clones were found on average in CD4+ than in CD8+ T cells.

The CDR3 totals 12 residues. Trimming stripped 0 bases from V and 13 bases from J, with 7 bases between. Germline CDR1 and CDR2: LGHNA and YNFKEQ. TCRdb's copy holds only in-frame clones and misses some; the assay was immunoSEQ multiplex PCR. The repertoire has about 83,000 clones, under 90% of them found once; the top ten carry 1.5% to 2%. Comment on this clone: Its antigen remains unidentified.

The chain carries TRBV4-2 and TRBJ1-6; D remains unclear. The sequence derives from an adult with an advanced solid tumor such as melanoma, head and neck, liver or kidney cancer. The material sequenced was CD4+ or CD8+ T cells sorted from blood, taken in a trial of the OX40 agonist ivuxolimab. The CDR3 region has the DNA TGTGCCAGCAGCCAAGAAGCGGCCCCCCTCCACTTT. Protein product: CASSQEAAPLHF.